The 21 T cell receptor beta chains presented below share a single source sample, sequenced in a study of CD8 T cells in Susac syndrome. The authors reverse transcribed roughly 0.5 to 1 ug RNA with random hexamers. MiXCR, applied by TCRdb to the immunoSEQ multiplex PCR reads, yields one record per CDR3 protein. Found here are about 180,000 distinct CDR3 sequences, just under 95% of them singletons; the top ten hold 0.085% to 0.1%. Sample: CD4+ T cells from PBMCs. The origin of the receptors is a human donor with Susac syndrome.

The J gene is TRBJ2-3, the V gene TRBV20-1; D is ambiguous. Germline CDR1 DFQATT, CDR2 SNEGSKA (reference sequence). Deletions cut 0 bases from V and 3 bases from J, with 10 bases between. The length of the CDR3 is 14 residues. The CDR3 DNA is TGCAGTGCTAGAGATGCCTCACCGACAGATACGCAGTATTTT. This codes for CSARDASPTDTQYF.

This chain joins TRBV20-1 and TRBJ2-1; TRBD2 is a possible D gene (5 bases). CDR1 is DFQATT and CDR2 is SNEGSKA in the germline V gene (reference sequence). Trimming cost V 0 bases and J 13 bases, with 25 bases left between them. The CDR3 contains 16 residues. In DNA form, the CDR3 reads TGCAGTGCTAGAGATCAACGGGGTGAGGCGTTGGGTAATCAGTTCTTC. Translating gives CSARDQRGEALGNQFF.

The rearrangement links TRBV20-1 to TRBJ2-1, with TRBD2 matching over 13 bases. The V segment lost 0 bases and the J segment 9 bases; nucleotides outside the gene matches: 8. The germline V gene encodes CDR1 DFQATT and CDR2 SNEGSKA (reference sequence). The CDR3 runs 16 residues. CDR3 bases: TGCAGTGCTAGAGATGTGGGACTAGCGGGAAGGGGTGAGCAGTTCTTC. Its translation: CSARDVGLAGRGEQFF.

This clonotype appeared once. The rearrangement uses TRBV6-1 and TRBJ2-4; D possibly corresponds to TRBD1 (5 bases). Germline-derived CDR1 and CDR2 are MNHNS and SASEGT. This CDR3 contains 16 residues. V lost 3 bases and J lost 0, with 12 bases in between. The CDR3 DNA reads TGTGCCAGCAGTGACGGCCAGGGCAGAGCCAAAAACATTCAGTACTTC. Protein: CASSDGQGRAKNIQYF.

This chain uses TRBV9 with TRBJ1-2, with no clear D. CDR3 length: 14 residues. Looked up from germline, CDR1 is SGDLS and CDR2 is YYNGEE. V was clipped by 4 bases and J by 3 bases, with 13 bases between them. Written as DNA, the CDR3 is TGTGCCAGCAGCAAATCGTATTTCGACTATGGCTACACCTTC. Translating gives CASSKSYFDYGYTF.

This clonotype was seen once. The V gene is TRBV7-2, the J gene TRBJ2-3, with D possibly TRBD2 on 6 matching bases. This CDR3 is 13 amino acids long. Trimming pared 2 bases from V and 5 bases from J, leaving 8 bases between. Germline V lookup: CDR1 SGHTA, CDR2 FQGNSA. CDR3 nucleotide sequence: TGTGCCAGCAGCTTATACGGGAGAGATACGCAGTATTTT. Protein sequence: CASSLYGRDTQYF.

The V gene is TRBV28, the J gene TRBJ2-7, with 7 nucleotides matching TRBD2. Germline V CDR1 and CDR2: MDHEN, SYDVKM. V trimming: 7 bases; J trimming: 2 bases; junction bases outside the gene matches: 8. The CDR3 is 14 amino acids. In DNA form, the CDR3 reads TGTGCCAGCACCTTAAGCGGGGCTGCCTACGAGCAGTACTTC. Translated, it gives CASTLSGAAYEQYF.

In this sample, this clonotype turned up once. This chain joins TRBV5-8 and TRBJ1-2; 8 bases map to TRBD1. CDR3 size: 17 residues. The V and J ends lost 3 bases and 1 base, in that order; junction bases with no gene match: 11. Per the germline V gene, CDR1 is SGHTS and CDR2 is YDEGEE. CDR3 coding DNA: TGTGCCAGCAGCTACGTCCCGGGACAGGCCGGTAACTATGGCTACACCTTC. This translates into CASSYVPGQAGNYGYTF. Based on the CDR3 plus reference TRBV5-8 and TRBJ1-2, the full variable domain is EAGVTQSPTHLIKTRGQQATLRCSPISGHTSVYWYQQALGLGLQFLLWYDEGEERNRGNFPPRFSGRQFPNYSSELNVNALELEDSALYLCASSYVPGQAGNYGYTFGSGTRLTVV.

V usage is TRBV30 and J usage is TRBJ2-7, with TRBD2 matching over 14 bases. CDR3 length: 13 amino acids. V lost 3 bases to trimming and J lost 6 bases; unmatched junction nucleotides: 1. CDR1 is GTSNPN and CDR2 is SVGIG in the germline V gene (reference sequence). CDR3 amino acids: CAWRGLAGVEQYF. The CDR3 region has the DNA TGTGCCTGGAGGGGACTAGCGGGAGTCGAGCAGTACTTC. Full variable domain (outside the CDR3, taken from reference TRBV30 and TRBJ2-7): SQTIHQWPATLVQPVGSPLSLECTVEGTSNPNLYWYRQAAGRGLQLLFYSVGIGQISSEVPQNLSASRPQDRQFILSSKKLLLSDSGFYLCAWRGLAGVEQYFGPGTRLTVT.

V is TRBV3-1 and J is TRBJ2-7; unclear D gene. V was shortened by 5 bases and J by 0 bases, with 14 bases between the two germline ends. The CDR3 sequence is 15 residues long. Germline CDR1 reads LGHDT; CDR2 reads YNNKEL (reference sequence). For the CDR3, the DNA is TGTGCCAGCAGCTTTCCACCGTCTAACTCCTACGAGCAGTACTTC. Its translation: CASSFPPSNSYEQYF.

The chain recombines TRBV5-1 with TRBJ2-7, with a possible D match to TRBD2 (6 bases). This CDR3 comprises 16 residues. V was cut by 4 bases and J by 1 base, with 18 bases left in between. Per the germline V gene, CDR1 is SGHRS and CDR2 is YFSETQ. The CDR3 reads CASSEPRDSNSYEQYF. In DNA form, the CDR3 reads TGCGCCAGCAGCGAACCCCGGGACTCCAATTCCTACGAGCAGTACTTC.

The gene calls are TRBV7-2 and TRBJ1-3, with a weak D call TRBD1 (5 bases). CDR3 length: 14 residues. The V and J ends lost 4 bases and 5 bases respectively, with 12 bases between them. Germline V gene lookup returns CDR1 SGHTA and CDR2 FQGNSA. CDR3 region: CASSSAGLRNTIYF. In DNA form, the CDR3 reads TGTGCCAGCAGCTCCGCAGGGTTGCGAAACACCATATATTTT. Together with reference TRBV7-2 and TRBJ1-3, the CDR3 gives the full variable domain: GAGVSQSPSNKVTEKGKDVELRCDPISGHTALYWYRQSLGQGLEFLIYFQGNSAPDKSGLPSDRFSAERTGGSVSTLTIQRTQQEDSAVYLCASSSAGLRNTIYFGEGSWLTVV.

The J gene is TRBJ1-1, the V gene TRBV7-9; TRBD1 agrees at 8 bases. The CDR3 runs 16 residues. Germline trimming cut 5 bases from V and 5 bases from J; bases unmatched to any gene: 13. Germline CDR1 is SEHNR and CDR2 is FQNEAQ (reference sequence). The CDR3 region has the DNA TGTGCCAGCAGCCTGGACAGGGTGGGGCTGGGAACTGAAGCTTTCTTT. Translated, it gives CASSLDRVGLGTEAFF.

This clonotype was seen once. The chain is built from TRBV18 and TRBJ2-6; TRBD1 aligns across 9 bases. The CDR3 consists of 17 residues. J was trimmed by 0 bases and V by 5 bases; bases with no gene match: 5. From germline, CDR1 is KGHSH and CDR2 LQKENI. Written as DNA, the CDR3 is TGTGCCAGCTCAACCGGACAGGGGAGCTCTGGGGCCAACGTCCTGACTTTC. Protein sequence: CASSTGQGSSGANVLTF.

The CDR3 here is CSAIPGQGTEAFF. The DNA for the CDR3 is TGCAGCGCAATACCGGGACAGGGCACTGAAGCTTTCTTT. This chain connects TRBV29-1 to TRBJ1-1; 9 nucleotides line up with TRBD1. The V gene end was trimmed by 7 bases and the J gene end by 4 bases; junction bases not matched to a gene: 7. Germline CDR1 and CDR2: SQVTM and ANQGSEA. This CDR3 contains 13 residues.

V is TRBV6-2 or TRBV6-3 and J is TRBJ2-1; D not certain. V was shortened by 6 bases and J by 2 bases, with 14 bases between the two germline ends. The CDR3 runs to 15 residues. CDR1 and CDR2 (germline): MNHEY, SVGEGT. The CDR3 loop reads CASSKGGGAYNEQFF. The CDR3 coding sequence is TGTGCCAGCAGCAAGGGTGGCGGAGCCTACAATGAGCAGTTCTTC.

The chain is built from TRBV18 and TRBJ2-7; 9 nucleotides agree with TRBD2. Germline CDR1 reads KGHSH; CDR2 reads LQKENI. V trimming: 5 bases; J trimming: 6 bases; junction bases outside the gene matches: 5. The CDR3 length is 13 residues. CDR3 loop: CASSAAGGSEQYF. The DNA for the CDR3 is TGTGCCAGCTCAGCCGCGGGAGGGTCCGAGCAGTACTTC. The full variable domain, its missing parts supplied by reference TRBV18 and TRBJ2-7, is NAGVMQNPRHLVRRRGQEARLRCSPMKGHSHVYWYRQLPEEGLKFMVYLQKENIIDESGMPKERFSAEFPKEGPSILRIQQVVRGDSAAYFCASSAAGGSEQYFGPGTRLTVT.

This chain connects TRBV5-8 to TRBJ2-7; no firm D call. V lost 6 bases to trimming and J lost 0 bases, with 10 bases between them. This CDR3 comprises 13 residues. Germline values: CDR1 SGHTS, CDR2 YDEGEE. Written as DNA, the CDR3 is TGTGCCAGCAAGGGCTACGACTCCTACGAGCAGTACTTC. It specifies CASKGYDSYEQYF. The full variable domain, in which reference TRBV5-8 and TRBJ2-7 provide the parts outside the CDR3, is EAGVTQSPTHLIKTRGQQATLRCSPISGHTSVYWYQQALGLGLQFLLWYDEGEERNRGNFPPRFSGRQFPNYSSELNVNALELEDSALYLCASKGYDSYEQYFGPGTRLTVT.

The V call is TRBV2, the J call TRBJ1-1, with D perhaps matching TRBD1 (6 bases). Germline-derived CDR1 and CDR2 are SNHLY and FYNNEI. The CDR3 length is 14 residues. V shed 3 bases and J shed 3 bases, with 11 bases lying between them. The CDR3 region has the DNA TGTGCCAGCAGTGATGAGGGGGGACACACTGAAGCTTTCTTT. Amino acid sequence: CASSDEGGHTEAFF.

The chain joins TRBV14 to TRBJ2-7; TRBD1 matches 7 bases. V dropped 6 bases and J dropped 6; count of bases not matched to a gene: 17. Germline CDR1 SGHDN, CDR2 FVKESK. This CDR3 comprises 16 residues. CDR3 loop: CASSPVIGGSLSEQYF. Here the CDR3 DNA reads TGTGCCAGCAGTCCCGTGATAGGGGGCTCTCTCTCCGAGCAGTACTTC.

The rearrangement joins TRBV20-1 to TRBJ2-3, with 9 nucleotides matching TRBD2. The germline CDR1 and CDR2 sequences are DFQATT and SNEGSKA (reference sequence). The CDR3 sequence is 14 residues long. The trim removed 2 bases at V and 3 bases at J, leaving 3 bases unmatched. The CDR3 region has the DNA TGCAGTGCTAGATCTGGACTAGCGACAGATACGCAGTATTTT. Translating gives CSARSGLATDTQYF.